The rows below give T cell receptor beta chains drawn from one sample of a study of regulatory T cells in long-lasting Graves disease. TCRdb recomputed calls from the multiplex PCR reads with MiXCR, one row per CDR3 protein. The sample records about 360,000 distinct CDR3 sequences, about 16% being singletons. This sample also appeared in a second study, on T cells in Graves' hyperthyroidism and ophthalmopathy.

The sample was peripheral blood mononuclear cells (PBMCs), taken at new diagnosis, from a patient treated with antithyroid drugs. These receptors all come from a woman aged 18-29 years with Graves disease. The CDR3 runs from the conserved cysteine through the conserved F or W. D genes are given only for firm matches. Not every row has a clone size; where given, it reads once, few, many or a size class.

cdr3_nt: TGTGCCAGCAGTTTTATTTTCGGAGACAGGGTAAATCCACCCCTCCACTTT
cdr3_aa: CASSFIFGDRVNPPLHF
v_call: TRBV12-3/TRBV12-4
clone_size: few
d_call: TRBD1
j_call: TRBJ1-6

cdr3_nt: TGTGCCAGCAGCCGTGCCGGCAGGTTTACCTACGAGCAGTACTTC
cdr3_aa: CASSRAGRFTYEQYF
v_call: TRBV5-6
clone_size: -
d_call: -
j_call: TRBJ2-7

cdr3_nt: TGTGCCAGCAGCGGACACATACCAGTTAACTATGGCTACACCTTC
cdr3_aa: CASSGHIPVNYGYTF
v_call: TRBV28
clone_size: few
d_call: -
j_call: TRBJ1-2

cdr3_nt: TGTGCCAGCAGCTTGACAGGGGAAACTGAAGCTTTCTTT
cdr3_aa: CASSLTGETEAFF
v_call: TRBV7-2
clone_size: many
d_call: TRBD1
j_call: TRBJ1-1

cdr3_nt: TGTGCCAGCAGCAGGACAGGGACAGCAACTAATGAAAAACTGTTTTTT
cdr3_aa: CASSRTGTATNEKLFF
v_call: TRBV6-2/TRBV6-3
clone_size: few
d_call: TRBD1
j_call: TRBJ1-4

cdr3_nt: TGCGCCAGCAGCAGCCAAGGGACTAGCGGGGTAGAGACCCAGTACTTC
cdr3_aa: CASSSQGTSGVETQYF
v_call: TRBV5-1
clone_size: -
d_call: TRBD2
j_call: TRBJ2-5

cdr3_nt: TGTGCCAGTAGTACCGCGACAGGGGACCAGCCCCAGCATTTT
cdr3_aa: CASSTATGDQPQHF
v_call: TRBV19
clone_size: -
d_call: TRBD1
j_call: TRBJ1-5

cdr3_nt: TGTGCCAGCAGTGTGTCGGGGACCCAATACGAGCAGTACTTC
cdr3_aa: CASSVSGTQYEQYF
v_call: TRBV6-2/TRBV6-3
clone_size: -
d_call: -
j_call: TRBJ2-7

cdr3_nt: TGCGCCAGCAGCCCGGGACCTCGGTCGGAGCAGTACTTC
cdr3_aa: CASSPGPRSEQYF
v_call: TRBV4-1
clone_size: many
d_call: -
j_call: TRBJ2-7

cdr3_nt: TGCAGTGCTAGCCATAGCGGGGTAGAGACCCAGTACTTC
cdr3_aa: CSASHSGVETQYF
v_call: TRBV20-1
clone_size: few
d_call: TRBD2
j_call: TRBJ2-5

cdr3_nt: TGTGCCAGCAGTACCTCCTCAGTCGCGGGACAGGGAATGCAGCCCCAGCATTTT
cdr3_aa: CASSTSSVAGQGMQPQHF
v_call: TRBV28
clone_size: many
d_call: TRBD1
j_call: TRBJ1-5

cdr3_nt: TGTGCCTGGAGTGTAAGTGCAAGGGCCTCAGGGACCCAGTACTTC
cdr3_aa: CAWSVSARASGTQYF
v_call: TRBV30
clone_size: many
d_call: -
j_call: TRBJ2-5

cdr3_nt: TGCAGTGCTAGTCGGTTGAAGGGTTTGGGTCAGCCCCAGCATTTT
cdr3_aa: CSASRLKGLGQPQHF
v_call: TRBV20-1
clone_size: few
d_call: -
j_call: TRBJ1-5

cdr3_nt: TGCAGTGGAAGGGGGACAGGTGCCCTCGATACGCAGTATTTT
cdr3_aa: CSGRGTGALDTQYF
v_call: TRBV20-1
clone_size: many
d_call: TRBD1
j_call: TRBJ2-3

cdr3_nt: TGTGCCAGCAGCGATCGAGCGGGGAACACCTACGAGCAGTACTTC
cdr3_aa: CASSDRAGNTYEQYF
v_call: TRBV6-1
clone_size: many
d_call: TRBD2
j_call: TRBJ2-7

cdr3_nt: TGTGCCAGTAGTATGGGAAGGGGATCCCCAGCTTTCTTT
cdr3_aa: CASSMGRGSPAFF
v_call: TRBV19
clone_size: few
d_call: -
j_call: TRBJ1-1

cdr3_nt: TGTGCCAGCAGCGAAGGGATGAGCACTGAAGCTTTCTTT
cdr3_aa: CASSEGMSTEAFF
v_call: TRBV6-1
clone_size: -
d_call: -
j_call: TRBJ1-1

cdr3_nt: TGCAGCGCCTCCAAGGGGGGGGCGAACACCGGGGAGCTGTTTTTT
cdr3_aa: CSASKGGANTGELFF
v_call: TRBV29-1
clone_size: few
d_call: -
j_call: TRBJ2-2

cdr3_nt: TGTGCCATCAGTGAGTCGACTAGTTGGCACAATGAGCAGTTCTTC
cdr3_aa: CAISESTSWHNEQFF
v_call: TRBV10-3
clone_size: many
d_call: -
j_call: TRBJ2-1

cdr3_nt: TGTGCCAGCAGCGCTAGCGGGGGGGACAATGAGCAGTTCTTC
cdr3_aa: CASSASGGDNEQFF
v_call: TRBV12-3/TRBV12-4
clone_size: many
d_call: TRBD2
j_call: TRBJ2-1

cdr3_nt: TGCAGTGCTAGAGATATCAGGACCGGGGAGCTGTTTTTT
cdr3_aa: CSARDIRTGELFF
v_call: TRBV20-1
clone_size: few
d_call: -
j_call: TRBJ2-2

cdr3_nt: TGTGCCAGCACCCTTACCGCAGGGGCTAAGAACACCGGGGAGCTGTTTTTT
cdr3_aa: CASTLTAGAKNTGELFF
v_call: TRBV6-1
clone_size: many
d_call: -
j_call: TRBJ2-2

cdr3_nt: TGTGCCAGCAGTTCCTCCGGGCAAGGGGGTGGCTACACCTTC
cdr3_aa: CASSSSGQGGGYTF
v_call: TRBV6-2/TRBV6-3
clone_size: many
d_call: -
j_call: TRBJ1-2

cdr3_nt: TGTGCCAGTAGTACAGGACTAGCGCGCACAGATACGCAGTATTTT
cdr3_aa: CASSTGLARTDTQYF
v_call: TRBV19
clone_size: -
d_call: TRBD2
j_call: TRBJ2-3

cdr3_nt: TGTGCCAGCGGGGGGGGGCTGGCCCACACTGAAGCTTTCTTT
cdr3_aa: CASGGGLAHTEAFF
v_call: TRBV2
clone_size: many
d_call: -
j_call: TRBJ1-1

cdr3_nt: TGTGCCAGCAGTACGGCAGGGAACACTGAAGCTTTCTTT
cdr3_aa: CASSTAGNTEAFF
v_call: TRBV28
clone_size: many
d_call: -
j_call: TRBJ1-1

cdr3_nt: TGTGCCAGCAGACGGGGCAGGGGATTTCAGCCCCAGCATTTT
cdr3_aa: CASRRGRGFQPQHF
v_call: TRBV28
clone_size: many
d_call: -
j_call: TRBJ1-5

cdr3_nt: TGTGCCAGCAGGGAGGAGTATGGGGCTAACGTTAATTCACCCCTCCACTTT
cdr3_aa: CASREEYGANVNSPLHF
v_call: TRBV7-2
clone_size: few
d_call: -
j_call: TRBJ1-6

cdr3_nt: TGTGCCAGCAGTGGACTAGCGGGAGGGGGAGATACGCAGTATTTT
cdr3_aa: CASSGLAGGGDTQYF
v_call: TRBV2
clone_size: many
d_call: TRBD2
j_call: TRBJ2-3

cdr3_nt: TGCAGTGCTAGACGGGACACCCAGTACTTC
cdr3_aa: CSARRDTQYF
v_call: TRBV20-1
clone_size: many
d_call: -
j_call: TRBJ2-5

cdr3_nt: TGTGCCAGCAGTTCCCTCCGCGGGGGGGCAATCGAGCAGTACTTC
cdr3_aa: CASSSLRGGAIEQYF
v_call: TRBV28
clone_size: many
d_call: TRBD2
j_call: TRBJ2-7

cdr3_nt: TGTGCCAGCAGCTTAGCGCTCGGGACAGGGGACCTCAATGAGCAGTTCTTC
cdr3_aa: CASSLALGTGDLNEQFF
v_call: TRBV7-8
clone_size: many
d_call: TRBD1
j_call: TRBJ2-1

cdr3_nt: TGCAGTGCGGAGCCCGGGACTAGCGGGAACTACGGGCAGTTCTTC
cdr3_aa: CSAEPGTSGNYGQFF
v_call: TRBV20-1
clone_size: -
d_call: TRBD2
j_call: TRBJ2-1

cdr3_nt: TGTGCCAGCAGCTTATACGGGGCGGACGACTACAATGAGCAGTTCTTC
cdr3_aa: CASSLYGADDYNEQFF
v_call: TRBV11-2
clone_size: many
d_call: -
j_call: TRBJ2-1

cdr3_nt: TGTGCCAGCAGTGCTCGGACAGGGGGTCGGACTGAAGCTTTCTTT
cdr3_aa: CASSARTGGRTEAFF
v_call: TRBV10-3
clone_size: few
d_call: TRBD1
j_call: TRBJ1-1

cdr3_nt: TGCAGTGCTGGTTGGGGCCCGTCGTCGTGGGCGGAACAAGAGACCCAGTACTTC
cdr3_aa: CSAGWGPSSWAEQETQYF
v_call: TRBV20-1
clone_size: many
d_call: -
j_call: TRBJ2-5

cdr3_nt: TGTGCCAGCAGCCGTCGGGTATCCGTGAACACTGAAGCTTTCTTT
cdr3_aa: CASSRRVSVNTEAFF
v_call: TRBV7-2
clone_size: few
d_call: -
j_call: TRBJ1-1

cdr3_nt: TGTGCCAGCAGCTTCAGTGGATTTCTCGGGGAGCTGTTTTTT
cdr3_aa: CASSFSGFLGELFF
v_call: TRBV5-5
clone_size: few
d_call: -
j_call: TRBJ2-2

cdr3_nt: TGTGCCAGCAGCACTTTCACGGGAGGCACAGATACGCAGTATTTT
cdr3_aa: CASSTFTGGTDTQYF
v_call: TRBV7-6
clone_size: many
d_call: -
j_call: TRBJ2-3

cdr3_nt: TGTGCCAGCAGTCTACCGGCCGGGGGGGTCAACCAAGAGACCCAGTACTTC
cdr3_aa: CASSLPAGGVNQETQYF
v_call: TRBV6-1
clone_size: few
d_call: TRBD2
j_call: TRBJ2-5

cdr3_nt: TGTGCCAGCAGTCGGGACCTAGCGGGGAGCGCAGATACGCAGTATTTT
cdr3_aa: CASSRDLAGSADTQYF
v_call: TRBV27
clone_size: few
d_call: TRBD2
j_call: TRBJ2-3

cdr3_nt: TGTGCCAGCAGGACAGCCGGGACGTTGAACACTGAAGCTTTCTTT
cdr3_aa: CASRTAGTLNTEAFF
v_call: TRBV11-2
clone_size: many
d_call: -
j_call: TRBJ1-1

cdr3_nt: TGTGCCAGCAGCCAGACAGGGGGCCGCAATGAGCAGTTCTTC
cdr3_aa: CASSQTGGRNEQFF
v_call: TRBV3-1
clone_size: many
d_call: TRBD1
j_call: TRBJ2-1

cdr3_nt: TGTGCCAGCAGCTTGGGGCGGGGTGGTTACACAGATACGCAGTATTTT
cdr3_aa: CASSLGRGGYTDTQYF
v_call: TRBV12-3/TRBV12-4
clone_size: many
d_call: -
j_call: TRBJ2-3

cdr3_nt: TGCAGTGCTAGAGGGGACAGCCACAATCAGCCCCAGCATTTT
cdr3_aa: CSARGDSHNQPQHF
v_call: TRBV20-1
clone_size: few
d_call: TRBD1
j_call: TRBJ1-5

cdr3_nt: TGTGCCAGCAGTTTCGGGGAGGGCTCCTACAATGAGCAGTTCTTC
cdr3_aa: CASSFGEGSYNEQFF
v_call: TRBV27
clone_size: -
d_call: TRBD2
j_call: TRBJ2-1

cdr3_nt: TGTGCCAGCAGCCGGCCGGGACGGCTTGGCTATGGCTACACCTTC
cdr3_aa: CASSRPGRLGYGYTF
v_call: TRBV5-5
clone_size: -
d_call: -
j_call: TRBJ1-2

cdr3_nt: TGTGCTAGTGGTTTGCACGGGAGGGCCGGGACAGATACGCAGTATTTT
cdr3_aa: CASGLHGRAGTDTQYF
v_call: TRBV12-5
clone_size: many
d_call: TRBD2
j_call: TRBJ2-3

cdr3_nt: TGTGCCAGCAGCTTAAAGGGGGGCGTGGGCTACAATGAGCAGTTCTTC
cdr3_aa: CASSLKGGVGYNEQFF
v_call: TRBV13
clone_size: many
d_call: -
j_call: TRBJ2-1

cdr3_nt: TGCAGTGCTAGAGGTAGTACAGGGGTTATCCTGGCTTCTGAAGCTTTCTTT
cdr3_aa: CSARGSTGVILASEAFF
v_call: TRBV20-1
clone_size: many
d_call: TRBD1
j_call: TRBJ1-1

cdr3_nt: TGCGCCAGCACCCAGCAGGAGGGTGGGCGGTATGGCTACACCTTC
cdr3_aa: CASTQQEGGRYGYTF
v_call: TRBV4-1
clone_size: many
d_call: -
j_call: TRBJ1-2